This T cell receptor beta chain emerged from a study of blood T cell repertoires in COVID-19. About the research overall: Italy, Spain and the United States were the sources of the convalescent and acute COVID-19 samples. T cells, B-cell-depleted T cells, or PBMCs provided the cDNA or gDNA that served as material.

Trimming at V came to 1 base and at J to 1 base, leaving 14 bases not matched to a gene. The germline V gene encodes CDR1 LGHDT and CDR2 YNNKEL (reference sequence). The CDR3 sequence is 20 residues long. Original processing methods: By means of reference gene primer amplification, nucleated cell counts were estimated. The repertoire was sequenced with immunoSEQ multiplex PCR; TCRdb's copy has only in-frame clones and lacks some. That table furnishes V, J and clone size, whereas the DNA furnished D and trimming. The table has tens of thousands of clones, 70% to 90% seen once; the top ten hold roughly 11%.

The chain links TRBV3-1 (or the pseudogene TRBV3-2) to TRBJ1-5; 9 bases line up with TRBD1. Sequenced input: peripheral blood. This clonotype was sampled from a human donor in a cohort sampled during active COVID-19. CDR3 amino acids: CASSQGTWGDRVKSNQPQHF. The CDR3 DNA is TGTGCCAGCAGCCAAGGCACTTGGGGGGACAGGGTTAAAAGCAATCAGCCCCAGCATTTT.